The sequence of this T cell receptor beta chain was determined in a study of blood T cell repertoires in COVID-19. Study-wide context: The United States, Italy and Spain were the sources of the acute and convalescent COVID-19 samples. Sources were T cells, B-cell-depleted T cells, or PBMCs; the material itself was cDNA or gDNA.

Germline values: CDR1 KGHDR, CDR2 SFDVKD. CDR3 length: 16 amino acids. V lost 5 bases to trimming and J lost 0 bases; unmatched junction nucleotides: 6. Methods used by the authors: Estimation of nucleated cell counts relied on the amplification of reference gene primers. Sequenced by immunoSEQ multiplex PCR; TCRdb stores in-frame clones only, minus some. V and J calls and clone size are as listed in that table; D and trimming were resolved from the DNA. The sample contains roughly 200,000 clones, approximately 86% of which appear only once. The chain combines TRBV24-1 with TRBJ2-1, with 7 positions matching TRBD1. Material: peripheral blood. The TCR sequence derives from a young man with active or convalescent COVID-19. CDR3 nucleotides: TGTGCCACCAGTGGCGTACAGGGGAGCTCCTACAATGAGCAGTTCTTC. This translates into CATSGVQGSSYNEQFF.